This TCR beta chain was identified in a study of T cell changes during pregnancy in multiple sclerosis. Trimming removed 2 bases at V and 6 bases at J, with 5 bases between. Germline CDR1 is ENHRY and CDR2 is SYGVKD. This CDR3 region has 12 residues. This table comes from immunoSEQ multiplex PCR, and its TCRdb copy is limited to in-frame clones, with some not included. The sample records roughly 110,000 clones, approximately 90% being singletons. This TCR came from a female donor with multiple sclerosis, enrolled in a pregnancy study. This specimen consisted of peripheral blood, obtained in the third trimester of pregnancy. V and J are TRBV10-3 and TRBJ2-1, with D hard to call. In DNA form, the CDR3 reads TGTGCCATCAGTGAGGGAGTCAATGAGCAGTTCTTC. It translates to CAISEGVNEQFF.